This T cell receptor beta chain was recorded in a study of vaccination and CD4 T cells after COVID-19. Overall study context: Two mRNA vaccine doses were given, either BNT162b2 or mRNA-1273. Findings and limits, study-wide: In convalescent patients, 304 of 307 vaccine-specific clones were spike mono-reactive.

An Oncomine TCR Beta short-read assay was used to sequence the DNA from cultured CD4+ T cells. Researchers extracted genomic DNA from CD4+ T cells that had been cultured. TCRdb itself ran the PCR reads through MiXCR, one entry per CDR3 protein. The table shows about 8,500 distinct CDR3 sequences, with about 48% occurring only once. Described treatment: roughly ten-day PBMC culture with coronavirus spike peptide pools or control peptides (ViraFEST assay). The length of the CDR3 is 13 residues. Trimming at V came to 6 bases and at J to 8 bases, leaving 6 bases not matched to a gene. Points on this clonotype: Its antigen is unknown.

Sequenced input: CD4+ T cells from blood, cultured in vitro. This chain connects TRBV12-3 or TRBV12-4 to TRBJ1-1, with 10 bases fitting TRBD1. This clonotype was sampled from a human donor who had recovered from COVID-19. The CDR3 sequence: CASSRGQGLEAFF. CDR3 coding DNA: TGTGCCAGCAGCCGGGGACAGGGGTTAGAAGCTTTCTTT.